This entry describes one T cell receptor (beta chain). The data were obtained in a study of T cell changes during pregnancy in multiple sclerosis. Sequencing was performed with immunoSEQ multiplex PCR; in TCRdb, only in-frame clones are kept and a portion is missing. This sample has around 57,000 clones; 85% to 95% occur once, and the top ten carry around 0.25%. Trimming removed 6 bases from V and 8 bases from J, with 14 bases in between. The CDR3 covers 13 residues. Germline loops: CDR1 LNHDA, CDR2 SQIVND (reference sequence). V gene TRBV19 combines with J gene TRBJ1-5, with D maybe TRBD1 (5 bases). The receptor comes from a female donor with multiple sclerosis, enrolled in a pregnancy study. Sequencing used CD4+ T cells from peripheral blood mononuclear cells, obtained in the third trimester of pregnancy. The CDR3 DNA reads TGTGCCAGTAGCCCGGTTTTAGGGGAGCCCCAGCATTTT. Translated, it gives CASSPVLGEPQHF. The full variable domain, in which reference TRBV19 and TRBJ1-5 provide the parts outside the CDR3, is DGGITQSPKYLFRKEGQNVTLSCEQNLNHDAMYWYRQDPGQGLRLIYYSQIVNDFQKGDIAEGYSVSREKKESFPLTVTSAQKNPTAFYLCASSPVLGEPQHFGDGTRLSIL.